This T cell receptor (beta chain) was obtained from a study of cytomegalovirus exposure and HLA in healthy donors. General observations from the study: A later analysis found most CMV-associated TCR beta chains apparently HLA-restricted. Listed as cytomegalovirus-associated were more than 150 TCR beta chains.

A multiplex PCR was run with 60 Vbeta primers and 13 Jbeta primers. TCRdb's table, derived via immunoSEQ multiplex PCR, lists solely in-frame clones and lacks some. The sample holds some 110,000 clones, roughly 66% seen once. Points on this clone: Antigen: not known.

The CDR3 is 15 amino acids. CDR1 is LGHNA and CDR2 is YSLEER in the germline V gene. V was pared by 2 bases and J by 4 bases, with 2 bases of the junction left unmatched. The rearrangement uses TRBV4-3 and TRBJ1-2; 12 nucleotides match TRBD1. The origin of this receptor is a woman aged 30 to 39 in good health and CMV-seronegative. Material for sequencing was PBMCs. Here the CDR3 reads CASSQPGQGAYGYTF. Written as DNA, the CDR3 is TGCGCCAGCAGCCAACCGGGACAGGGGGCCTATGGCTACACCTTC.